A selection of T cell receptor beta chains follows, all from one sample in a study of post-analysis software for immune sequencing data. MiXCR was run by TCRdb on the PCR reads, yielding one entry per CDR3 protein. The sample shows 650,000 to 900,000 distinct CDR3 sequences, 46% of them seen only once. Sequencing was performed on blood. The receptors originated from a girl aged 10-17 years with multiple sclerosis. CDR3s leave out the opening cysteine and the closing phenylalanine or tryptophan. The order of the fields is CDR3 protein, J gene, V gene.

ASSENTRREKQETQY TRBJ2-5 TRBV9
ASSLRAPSSGRMLDTQY TRBJ2-3 TRBV5-1
ASSMDPRGTQY NA TRBV7-3
ATSTMKSGHSEQF TRBJ2-1 TRBV15
ASSYTGGKGNQPQH TRBJ1-5 TRBV6-2/TRBV6-3
ANRASYEQY NA TRBV6-5
ASGFRGQPQH TRBJ1-5 TRBV12-5
ASSLRTSSNNEQF TRBJ2-1 TRBV6-7
ASSLAGSRFGYT TRBJ1-2 TRBV5-1
ASRRDGASPFDHEQY NA TRBV28
ASSQPDYRDRNEQF TRBJ2-1 TRBV4-2
ASSLSGEGYGYT TRBJ1-2 TRBV7-3
ASSHRTGASNNEQF TRBJ2-1 TRBV4-3
SAPGVVGSYNEQF TRBJ2-1 TRBV29-1
ATRPSGRTDTQY TRBJ2-3 TRBV24-1
ASRDRWSYEQY TRBJ2-7 TRBV27
ASSRTSGGGDTQY TRBJ2-3 TRBV7-2
SARALLDRADQPQH TRBJ1-5 TRBV20-1
ASSKRDRPGADTQY TRBJ2-3 TRBV14
ASSLGTGGLGETQY TRBJ2-5 TRBV7-9
ASSVADSGRAGVAENIQY TRBJ2-4 TRBV9
SVEDLLLAEGEQF TRBJ2-1 TRBV29-1
ASSNTGPGIQETQY TRBJ2-5 TRBV7-2
AGSHRGLAGGSTDTQY TRBJ2-3 TRBV7-2